This note documents a single T cell receptor beta chain sequence. These data are taken from a study of blood T cell repertoires in COVID-19. Looking at the study overall: Acute-phase and convalescent COVID-19 samples originated in the United States, Italy and Spain. PBMCs, B-cell-depleted T cells, or T cells were the source of the cDNA or gDNA that made up the material.

V was clipped by 6 bases and J by 3 bases; unmatched bases: 9. Germline values: CDR1 MNHNY, CDR2 SVGAGI (reference sequence). The CDR3 has 16 residues. Original methodology: Reference gene primers were amplified, and this amplification served to estimate nucleated cell counts. TCRdb's copy holds only in-frame clones and misses some; the assay was immunoSEQ multiplex PCR. From that table come the V and J calls and clone size; the DNA was used to work out D and trimming. The sample holds some 130,000 clones, more than 75% seen once. This sequence joins TRBV6-6 and TRBJ1-4; 8 bases line up with TRBD1. This receptor was taken from a man between 45 and 60 years old with active COVID-19. What was sequenced was peripheral blood. The chain's CDR3 is CASSPNRGSANEKLFF. In DNA form, the CDR3 reads TGTGCCAGCAGCCCAAACAGGGGGTCGGCTAATGAAAAACTGTTTTTT.